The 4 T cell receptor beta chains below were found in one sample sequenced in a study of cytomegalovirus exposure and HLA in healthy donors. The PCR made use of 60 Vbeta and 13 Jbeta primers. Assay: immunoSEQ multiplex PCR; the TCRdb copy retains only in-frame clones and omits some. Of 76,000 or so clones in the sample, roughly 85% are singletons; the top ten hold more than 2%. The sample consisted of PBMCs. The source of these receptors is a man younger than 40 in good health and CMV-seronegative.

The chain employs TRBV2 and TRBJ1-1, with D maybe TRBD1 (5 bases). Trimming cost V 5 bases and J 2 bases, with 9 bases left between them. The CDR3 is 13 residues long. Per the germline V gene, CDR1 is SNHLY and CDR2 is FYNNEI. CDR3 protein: CASSQGRNTEAFF. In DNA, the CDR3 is TGTGCCAGCAGTCAGGGAAGAAACACTGAAGCTTTCTTT.

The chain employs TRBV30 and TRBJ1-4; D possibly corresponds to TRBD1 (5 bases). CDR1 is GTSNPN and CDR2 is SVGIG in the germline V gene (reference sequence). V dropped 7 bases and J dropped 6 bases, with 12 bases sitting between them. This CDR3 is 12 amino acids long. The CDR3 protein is CALQVLYEKLFF. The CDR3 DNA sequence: TGTGCCTTACAGGTGTTATATGAAAAACTGTTTTTT. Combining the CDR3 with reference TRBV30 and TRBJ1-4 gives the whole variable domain SQTIHQWPATLVQPVGSPLSLECTVEGTSNPNLYWYRQAAGRGLQLLFYSVGIGQISSEVPQNLSASRPQDRQFILSSKKLLLSDSGFYLCALQVLYEKLFFGSGTQLSVL.

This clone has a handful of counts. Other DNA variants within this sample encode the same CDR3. The CDR3 here is CSARSLETQYF. DNA for the CDR3: TGCAGTGCTAGGTCACTAGAGACCCAGTACTTC. The chain employs TRBV20-1 and TRBJ2-5, with unresolved D. The CDR3 runs to 11 residues. The V gene lost 3 bases and the J gene lost 4 bases, with 6 bases spanning the gap. Per the germline V gene, CDR1 is DFQATT and CDR2 is SNEGSKA (reference sequence).

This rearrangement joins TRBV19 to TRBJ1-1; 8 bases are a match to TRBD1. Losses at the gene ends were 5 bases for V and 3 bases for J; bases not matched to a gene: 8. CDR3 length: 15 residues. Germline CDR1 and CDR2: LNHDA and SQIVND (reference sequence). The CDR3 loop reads CASSPGQVGDTEAFF. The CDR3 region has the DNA TGTGCCAGTAGTCCGGGACAGGTCGGAGACACTGAAGCTTTCTTT. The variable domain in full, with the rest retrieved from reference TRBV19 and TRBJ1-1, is DGGITQSPKYLFRKEGQNVTLSCEQNLNHDAMYWYRQDPGQGLRLIYYSQIVNDFQKGDIAEGYSVSREKKESFPLTVTSAQKNPTAFYLCASSPGQVGDTEAFFGQGTRLTVV.